Listed below are T cell receptor beta chains from one sample, sequenced in a study of blood T cells in healthy people across ages. TCRdb recomputed calls from the 5' RACE reads with MiXCR, one row per CDR3 protein. Among 700,000 or so distinct CDR3 sequences listed, around two fifths were seen once. The specimen was blood. These receptors all come from a man older than 75 in good health. Each CDR3 is given with its conserved first and last residue. D genes are given only for firm matches. Clone size is stated in some rows and not others, as once, few, many or a class when expanded.

v_gene	j_gene	d_gene	abundance	len	CDR3nt	CDR3aa
TRBV4-1	TRBJ2-3	.	.	16	TGCGCCAGCAGCCTCCCTGGTGGAGGGGTAACAGATACGCAGTATTTT	CASSLPGGGVTDTQYF
TRBV7-9	TRBJ2-3	TRBD2	few	17	TGTGCCAGCAGCGCGAGAGGGACTAGCGGGTTCACAGATACGCAGTATTTT	CASSARGTSGFTDTQYF
TRBV20-1	TRBJ2-4	.	few	15	TGCAGTGCTAGCCCCGTAGGAAGAGCCAAAAACATTCAGTACTTC	CSASPVGRAKNIQYF
TRBV5-1	TRBJ2-1	TRBD2	.	20	TGCGCCAGCAGCCAAACGAATCTAGCGGGAACAATAGCCGGCTGCAATGAGCAGTTCTTC	CASSQTNLAGTIAGCNEQFF
TRBV6-6	TRBJ2-1	.	.	12	TGTGCCAGCAGCCGGGTCGACAATGAGCAGTTCTTC	CASSRVDNEQFF
TRBV2	TRBJ2-3	.	.	14	TGTGCCAGCAGTGAAGTGACTGATCAAGATACGCAGTATTTT	CASSEVTDQDTQYF
TRBV5-1	TRBJ1-5	TRBD1	few	15	TGCGCCAGCAGCAGGACAGGGGGAATTAATCAGCCCCAGCATTTT	CASSRTGGINQPQHF
TRBV4-1	TRBJ1-2	.	few	14	TGCGCCAGCAGCCAAGTTTCCGGGGGCTATGGCTACACCTTC	CASSQVSGGYGYTF
TRBV7-2	TRBJ1-6	.	few	14	TGTGCCAGCAGCTTAAGGGGAAAGAATTCACCCCTCCACTTT	CASSLRGKNSPLHF
TRBV15	TRBJ2-7	.	.	12	TGTGCCACCAGCAGGTTAGATGGCGAGCAGTACTTC	CATSRLDGEQYF
TRBV5-4	TRBJ2-5	TRBD1	.	14	TGTGCCAGCAGCTCGGCGCACAGGGGAGAGACCCAGTACTTC	CASSSAHRGETQYF
TRBV5-1	TRBJ2-7	TRBD2	many	18	TGCGCCAGCAGCCTGACTAGCGGGAGTCTCGGGGCGTCCTACGAGCAGTACTTC	CASSLTSGSLGASYEQYF
TRBV7-9	TRBJ2-7	.	.	14	TGTGCCAGCAGCTTAGTCGGACAGAACTACGAGCAGTACTTC	CASSLVGQNYEQYF
TRBV5-4	TRBJ2-2	.	.	19	TGTGCCAGCAGCTCAACCCTATATCCATCAGATGGGGTCACCGGGGAGCTGTTTTTT	CASSSTLYPSDGVTGELFF
TRBV10-3	TRBJ1-2	TRBD1	.	16	TGTGCCATCAGTGACTCAGGCCGGGACAGGGGTTATGGCTACACCTTC	CAISDSGRDRGYGYTF
TRBV20-1	TRBJ1-2	TRBD1	many	15	TGCAGTGCTAGAGAGAGACTGGGACAGGGTGGTGGCTACACCTTC	CSARERLGQGGGYTF
TRBV10-3	TRBJ2-1	.	.	14	TGTGCCATCAGCTCCCGGGACTTCCAAGAGACCCAGTTCTTC	CAISSRDFQETQFF
TRBV29-1	TRBJ1-1	.	.	13	TGCAGCGTCCCAGGGGCAGGGAACACTGAAGCTTTCTTT	CSVPGAGNTEAFF
TRBV29-1	TRBJ2-7	.	.	14	TGCAGCGTTGACGCCCCGGGACAAACCTACGAGCAGTACTTC	CSVDAPGQTYEQYF
TRBV12-3/TRBV12-4	TRBJ2-7	.	.	12	TGTGCCAGCAGTTTCAACAAGTACGAGCAGTACTTC	CASSFNKYEQYF
TRBV2	TRBJ2-1	TRBD2	.	15	TGTGCCAGCAGTGAGGATAGCGGGAGGTATAATGAGCAGTTCTTC	CASSEDSGRYNEQFF
TRBV7-2	TRBJ1-5	TRBD1	.	14	TGTGCCGGCAGCGATCGGACAGGGCGTCAGCCCCAGCATTTT	CAGSDRTGRQPQHF
TRBV6-6	TRBJ1-2	.	.	14	TGTGCCAGCAGTGGGACAAGGCCTAACTATGGCTACACCTTC	CASSGTRPNYGYTF
TRBV11-2	TRBJ2-3	TRBD2	few	16	TGTGCCAGCAGCTTAGTTCCTAGCGGGGAGCGTGATACGCAGTATTTT	CASSLVPSGERDTQYF
TRBV12-3/TRBV12-4	TRBJ2-2	TRBD1	.	16	TGTGCCAGCAATGGAGACAGGGAAGTTTTCTCCGGGGAGCTGTTTTTT	CASNGDREVFSGELFF
TRBV5-1	TRBJ1-2	.	.	15	TGCGCCAGCAGCTTGGGCAGGGCGGCTAACTATGGCTACACCTTC	CASSLGRAANYGYTF
TRBV6-5	TRBJ2-4	.	.	17	TGTGCCAGCAGTTACTCGGACAGTAGGTCAGCCAAAAACATTCAGTACTTC	CASSYSDSRSAKNIQYF
TRBV10-3	TRBJ2-3	.	.	12	TGTGCATTCGGGCGGATCACAGATACGCAGTATTTT	CAFGRITDTQYF
TRBV20-1	TRBJ2-7	TRBD2	.	14	TGCAGTGCTACCCTTAGCGGGAGTGGGAACGAGCAGTACTTC	CSATLSGSGNEQYF
TRBV12-3/TRBV12-4	TRBJ1-2	.	.	12	TGTGCCAGCAGTTTCCAGGGCCATGGCTACACCTTC	CASSFQGHGYTF
TRBV18	TRBJ2-3	.	few	11	TGTGCCAGCTCACCCGAGTTCTCACAGTATTTT	CASSPEFSQYF
TRBV7-2	TRBJ2-1	.	.	14	TGTGCCAGCAGCTTTAGTTTAAGGGGCAATGAGCAGTTCTTC	CASSFSLRGNEQFF
TRBV6-5	TRBJ2-7	TRBD1	.	15	TGTGCCAGCAGCCCCGACAGGGGGAAGGGGTACGAGCAGTACTTC	CASSPDRGKGYEQYF
TRBV12-3/TRBV12-4	TRBJ2-1	.	.	12	TGTGCCAGCAGTAAAGGGGCAACAGAGCAGTTCTTC	CASSKGATEQFF
TRBV3-1	TRBJ2-2	.	few	19	TGTGCCAGCAGCCAACCGTCAAGGGGGGCCGGAGGGGCCACCGGGGAGCTGTTTTTT	CASSQPSRGAGGATGELFF
TRBV29-1	TRBJ2-7	TRBD1	.	14	TGCAGCGTTGGTGCCCCGGGACAGGCCGACGAGCAGTACTTC	CSVGAPGQADEQYF
TRBV27	TRBJ2-3	TRBD1	.	20	TGTGCCAGCAGTTTTTCACCCCGTACTTCCGGACAGGGGGCTCCAGATACGCAGTATTTT	CASSFSPRTSGQGAPDTQYF
TRBV7-2	TRBJ2-1	.	few	14	TGTGCCAGCAGCAGCCAACCGGGGAACAATGAGCAGTTCTTC	CASSSQPGNNEQFF
TRBV10-3	TRBJ2-1	.	few	13	TGTGCCATCAGTGAGCCGAACTCCAATGAGCAGTTCTTC	CAISEPNSNEQFF
TRBV28	TRBJ2-6	.	.	15	TGTGCCAGCAGCACAGCAGGGACCGGGGCCAACGTCCTGACTTTC	CASSTAGTGANVLTF